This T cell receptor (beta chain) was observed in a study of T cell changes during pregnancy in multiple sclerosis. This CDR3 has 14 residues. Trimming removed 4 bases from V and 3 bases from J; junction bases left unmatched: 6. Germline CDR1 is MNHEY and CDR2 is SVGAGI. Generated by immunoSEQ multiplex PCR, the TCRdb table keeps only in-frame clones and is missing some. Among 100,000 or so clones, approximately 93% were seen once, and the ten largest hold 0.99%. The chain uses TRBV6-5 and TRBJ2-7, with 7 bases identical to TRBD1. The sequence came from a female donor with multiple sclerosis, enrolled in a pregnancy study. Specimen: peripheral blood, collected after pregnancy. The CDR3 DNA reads TGTGCCAGCAGTTCTGACAGGGTAAGCTACGAGCAGTACTTC. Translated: CASSSDRVSYEQYF.